Listed here are 30 T cell receptor beta chains from one sample, sequenced in a study of shared clonotypes between healthy human individuals. Profiling relied on immunoSEQ multiplex PCR, and the TCRdb table lists in-frame clones only, not all of them. This table holds approximately 530,000 clones, less than 96% found once. Sequences were obtained from naive CD4+ T cells sorted from blood. As to subset: CD45RA+ positively selected. The receptors stem from a woman aged 25 to 39 in good health.

As regards this clone: Other DNA sequences in the same sample also yield this CDR3. The rearrangement links TRBV18 to TRBJ2-1; D is unresolved. The V and J ends lost 6 bases and 6 bases respectively, with 6 bases between them. CDR1 KGHSH and CDR2 LQKENI come from the germline V gene. The CDR3 loop spans 11 amino acids. The CDR3 sequence is CASSTGNEQFF. Written as DNA, the CDR3 is TGTGCCAGCTCCACGGGCAATGAGCAGTTCTTC.

Worth noting for this clone: In the same sample, other DNA sequences code for this CDR3. The chain is built from TRBV18 and TRBJ1-2, with TRBD1 matching over 7 bases. J lost 3 bases, V lost 0 bases, and 1 base had no gene match. The CDR3 has 14 amino acids. Germline V gene sequence: CDR1 KGHSH, CDR2 LQKENI. The CDR3 region has the DNA TGTGCCAGCTCACCACCAGGGGGCGACTATGGCTACACCTTC. As protein: CASSPPGGDYGYTF.

The V and J genes are TRBV6-6 and TRBJ2-3; 15 bases line up with TRBD2. V dropped 6 bases and J dropped 6; count of bases not matched to a gene: 7. Germline CDR1 is MNHNY and CDR2 is SVGAGI (reference sequence). The CDR3 runs to 16 residues. The CDR3 nucleotides are TGTGCCAGCAGAGGGACTAGCGGGAGGTTAGGGGATACGCAGTATTTT. Its protein is CASRGTSGRLGDTQYF.

The V call is TRBV2, the J call TRBJ2-5; 9 nucleotides align to TRBD1. The last part of the DNA fits TRBJ2-7 better; the J call may be wrong. Germline assignment: CDR1 SNHLY and CDR2 FYNNEI. There are 14 residues in the CDR3. The CDR3 region has the DNA TGTGCCAGCACCATAACAGGGGGCGGTTACGAGCAGTACTTC. This encodes CASTITGGGYEQYF.

The chain employs TRBV7-9 and TRBJ2-7; 7 nucleotides align to TRBD2. From germline, CDR1 is SEHNR and CDR2 FQNEAQ (reference sequence). V lost 1 base, J lost 8 bases, and 11 bases stayed unmatched. The CDR3 spans 15 residues. DNA for the CDR3: TGTGCCAGCAGCTTAGAGAGCGGGATTCAAGTAAAGCAGTACTTC. Amino acids: CASSLESGIQVKQYF.

The chain carries TRBV2 and TRBJ2-1; TRBD2 matches at 8 bases. V dropped 9 bases and J dropped 5; count of bases not matched to a gene: 9. In germline, CDR1 is SNHLY, CDR2 FYNNEI. This CDR3 comprises 14 residues. The CDR3 DNA reads TGTGCCAGTGGACTAGCTTTTATAAACAATGAGCAGTTCTTC. This encodes CASGLAFINNEQFF.

J is TRBJ1-4 and V is TRBV14; D call uncertain. V was clipped by 5 bases and J by 0 bases, with 13 bases between them. Germline-derived CDR1 and CDR2 are SGHDN and FVKESK. This CDR3 comprises 16 residues. The chain's CDR3 is CASSKLGQTTNEKLFF. Written as DNA, the CDR3 is TGTGCCAGCAGCAAACTCGGGCAGACAACTAATGAAAAACTGTTTTTT.

The rearrangement uses TRBV4-2 and TRBJ2-7; TRBD2 aligns across 10 bases. V lost 3 bases, J lost 3 bases, and 8 bases stayed unmatched. This CDR3 is 16 amino acids long. Germline CDR1 reads LGHNA; CDR2 reads YNFKEQ. The CDR3 bases are TGTGCCAGCAGCCAGGCGGGATGGACTAGCGGCTACGAGCAGTACTTC. Its translation is CASSQAGWTSGYEQYF.

This chain links TRBV18 with TRBJ1-1; D uncertain. The V gene lost 3 bases and the J gene lost 1 base, with 12 bases spanning the gap. Looked up from germline, CDR1 is KGHSH and CDR2 is LQKENI. CDR3 length equals 15 residues. CDR3 in amino acids: CASSPWEGKNTEAFF. In DNA, the CDR3 is TGTGCCAGCTCACCGTGGGAAGGAAAGAACACTGAAGCTTTCTTT.

The chain employs TRBV6-4 and TRBJ2-7; TRBD2 matches 10 bases. CDR1 and CDR2 from the germline V gene are MRHNA and SNTAGT. The CDR3 covers 23 residues. The V and J ends lost 2 bases and 6 bases, in that order; junction bases with no gene match: 31. The CDR3 DNA reads TGTGCCAGCAGTGACGTTTACGGGACGGATTTTTCTAGCGGGAGTAGGTTTGGCCGCGAGCAGTACTTC. As protein: CASSDVYGTDFSSGSRFGREQYF.

This chain connects TRBV6-1 to TRBJ2-4; D gene unclear. This CDR3 is 15 amino acids long. V lost 6 bases to trimming and J lost 3 bases, with 15 bases between them. CDR1 MNHNS and CDR2 SASEGT come from the germline V gene. CDR3 residues: CASRDGRLNKNIQYF. CDR3 nucleotides: TGTGCCAGCAGGGATGGCCGGCTAAACAAAAACATTCAGTACTTC.

The chain links TRBV27 to TRBJ2-5; D is unresolved. The J call may be mistaken, given a closer DNA end match to TRBJ2-7. There are 10 residues in the CDR3. CDR1 is MNHEY and CDR2 is SMNVEV in the germline V gene (reference sequence). The CDR3 region has the DNA TGTGCCACCTCCCGTTACGAGCAGTACTTC. It specifies CATSRYEQYF.

This chain links TRBV19 with TRBJ1-5, with 10 bases matching TRBD1. The V and J ends lost 2 bases and 1 base, in that order; junction bases with no gene match: 5. Germline V lookup: CDR1 LNHDA, CDR2 SQIVND (reference sequence). The CDR3 loop spans 17 amino acids. The DNA of the CDR3 is TGTGCCAGTAGTATATTGGTGGGACAGGGGAGCAATCAGCCCCAGCATTTT. Protein: CASSILVGQGSNQPQHF.

V gene TRBV19 combines with J gene TRBJ2-7, with 8 bases fitting TRBD1. Germline loops: CDR1 LNHDA, CDR2 SQIVND (reference sequence). This CDR3 region has 13 residues. V dropped 4 bases and J dropped 2; count of bases not matched to a gene: 1. The chain's CDR3 is CASSTTGAYEQYF. In nucleotides, the CDR3 is TGTGCCAGTAGTACGACAGGGGCCTACGAGCAGTACTTC.

The chain employs TRBV7-9 and TRBJ2-2; TRBD1 is a possible D gene (7 bases). The length of the CDR3 is 17 residues. Germline lookup yields CDR1 SEHNR and CDR2 FQNEAQ (reference sequence). V gave up 5 bases and J gave up 5 bases, with 21 bases separating them. In nucleotides, the CDR3 is TGTGCCAGCAGCCGAAACCGGGACAGTGCGGGGACCGGGGAGCTGTTTTTT. Its translation: CASSRNRDSAGTGELFF.

Here the CDR3 DNA reads TGTGCCAGCGCGCCCGGATCTCATGCCAGGGATGAGCAGTTCTTC. Translating gives CASAPGSHARDEQFF. The gene calls are TRBV28 and TRBJ2-1, with D possibly being TRBD1 (5 bases). Germline CDR1 MDHEN, CDR2 SYDVKM. The CDR3 runs 15 residues. Trimming took off 8 bases at V and 8 bases at J, with 22 bases between the two ends.

The chain employs TRBV7-9 and TRBJ2-1, with 7 bases aligning to TRBD2. V lost 1 base and J lost 3; bases outside the gene matches: 3. The V gene's germline CDR1 is SEHNR and CDR2 FQNEAQ (reference sequence). The length of the CDR3 is 15 residues. The chain's CDR3 is CASSLVGEGYNEQFF. The CDR3 DNA sequence: TGTGCCAGCAGCTTAGTAGGGGAGGGCTACAATGAGCAGTTCTTC.

The chain joins TRBV6-5 to TRBJ1-1, with D unresolved. The CDR3 length is 11 residues. Trimming removed 10 bases from V and 1 base from J, with 7 bases in between. The germline gives CDR1 MNHEY, CDR2 SVGAGI. The CDR3 DNA sequence: TGTGCCACTTACAAGAACACTGAAGCTTTCTTT. Its protein is CATYKNTEAFF.

The V call is TRBV15, the J call TRBJ1-1; tentatively, D is TRBD1 (6 bases). Per the germline V gene, CDR1 is LNHNV and CDR2 is YYDKDF (reference sequence). The V and J ends lost 1 base and 11 bases respectively, with 14 bases between them. The CDR3 is 13 amino acids. The CDR3 DNA is TGTGCCACCAGCAGAGGCCGTACAGGGTACGCTTTCTTT. It is translated as CATSRGRTGYAFF.

For this clone: At one of its ends the junction is not consistent with the germline gene, which may arise from a read error. This chain joins TRBV11-3 and TRBJ1-1; a possible D gene is TRBD1 (5 bases). The CDR3 spans 13 residues. CDR1 and CDR2 (germline): SGHNT, YENEEA. For the CDR3, the DNA is TGTGCCAGCAGCCTAGAAGACAGCACTGAAGCTTTCTTT. Translating gives CASSLEDSTEAFF.

The rearrangement uses TRBV2 and TRBJ2-3, with TRBD2 identical over 12 bases. Trimming at V came to 4 bases and at J to 2 bases, leaving 7 bases not matched to a gene. Germline assignment: CDR1 SNHLY and CDR2 FYNNEI. This CDR3 region has 17 residues. The chain's CDR3 is CASSGLAGAGSTDTQYF. CDR3 sequence (DNA): TGTGCCAGCAGTGGACTAGCGGGAGCTGGGTCCACAGATACGCAGTATTTT.

The rearrangement links TRBV21-1 to TRBJ2-7; TRBD2, the D gene given by the table, was not confirmed from the DNA. TRBV21-1 is noted as a pseudogene. The CDR3 loop spans 15 amino acids. CDR3 bases: TGTGCCAGCAGCAAAGAGGGCGGGATGACCTACGAGCAGTACTTC. Translating gives CASSKEGGMTYEQYF.

The CDR3 DNA is TGTGCCAGTAGCGGTCGGGGACAGGGATCTGGGGCCAACGTCCTGACTTTC. Translating gives CASSGRGQGSGANVLTF. The chain carries TRBV19 and TRBJ2-6, with TRBD1 identical over 9 bases. V was pared by 6 bases and J by 1 base, with 7 bases of the junction left unmatched. The CDR3 extends over 17 amino acids. Germline-derived CDR1 and CDR2 are LNHDA and SQIVND (reference sequence).

This chain joins TRBV27 and TRBJ2-2, with D perhaps assigned TRBD1 or TRBD2 (7 bases each). Germline CDR1 reads MNHEY; CDR2 reads SMNVEV (reference sequence). V was clipped by 8 bases and J by 3 bases, with 16 bases between them. The length of the CDR3 is 15 residues. The chain's CDR3 is CASSGRGHHTGELFF. The DNA for the CDR3 is TGTGCCAGCTCAGGGAGGGGGCACCACACCGGGGAGCTGTTTTTT.

This chain uses TRBV30 with TRBJ1-6; the D gene is possibly TRBD1 (6 bases). V lost 0 bases and J lost 6, with 15 bases in between. This CDR3 region has 16 residues. Looked up from germline, CDR1 is GTSNPN and CDR2 is SVGIG (reference sequence). For the CDR3, the DNA is TGTGCCTGGAGTGTGCAGGGGAGAGGCCTTAATTCACCCCTCCACTTT. It is translated as CAWSVQGRGLNSPLHF.

The V call is TRBV5-4, the J call TRBJ2-6; D remains unclear. The CDR3 is 16 amino acids. V gave up 4 bases and J gave up 1 base, with 12 bases separating them. Germline V CDR1 and CDR2: SGHNT, YYREEE (reference sequence). The CDR3 loop reads CASSPARKSGANVLTF. The DNA of the CDR3 is TGTGCCAGCAGCCCTGCACGAAAATCTGGGGCCAACGTCCTGACTTTC.

The V and J genes are TRBV7-9 and TRBJ2-1; D not certain. The CDR3 spans 11 residues. The germline gives CDR1 SEHNR, CDR2 FQNEAQ (reference sequence). Deletions cut 3 bases from V and 3 bases from J, with 0 bases between. The chain's CDR3 is CASSFYNEQFF. CDR3 DNA: TGTGCCAGCAGCTTCTACAATGAGCAGTTCTTC.

This rearrangement joins TRBV6-5 to TRBJ1-2; a possible D gene is TRBD1 (6 bases). CDR1 is MNHEY, CDR2 SVGAGI, per germline. Trimming took off 6 bases at V and 2 bases at J, with 10 bases between the two ends. The CDR3 extends over 13 amino acids. CDR3 amino acids: CASSKTGNYGYTF. The CDR3 DNA reads TGTGCCAGCAGCAAGACAGGAAACTATGGCTACACCTTC.

V gene TRBV6-1 combines with J gene TRBJ1-4, with a tentative D call TRBD1 (6 bases). Germline V gene data show CDR1 as MNHNS and CDR2 as SASEGT. Trimming pared 1 base from V and 3 bases from J, leaving 12 bases between. CDR3 size: 16 residues. Here the CDR3 reads CASSEGGGRPNEKLFF. The CDR3 nucleotides read TGTGCCAGCAGTGAAGGAGGGGGGCGGCCTAATGAAAAACTGTTTTTT.

The chain has TRBV27 and TRBJ2-2; the D gene is possibly TRBD1 (5 bases). V was pared by 6 bases and J by 4 bases, with 12 bases between. Germline assignment: CDR1 MNHEY and CDR2 SMNVEV (reference sequence). This CDR3 region has 14 residues. The CDR3: CASRGPGGTGELFF. The CDR3 DNA reads TGTGCCAGCAGGGGGCCGGGTGGCACCGGGGAGCTGTTTTTT.